The next 28 T cell receptor beta chains were all read from a single sample in a study of OX40 agonist ivuxolimab in advanced cancers. Libraries were prepared by immunoSEQ multiplex PCR; TCRdb keeps only in-frame clonotypes and omits some of them. The repertoire holds about 95,000 clones, around 90% seen once, with 2% to 3% in the top ten. Material: CD4+ or CD8+ T cells sorted from blood, obtained in a trial of the OX40 agonist ivuxolimab. These receptors all stem from an adult with an advanced solid tumor such as melanoma, head and neck, liver or kidney cancer.

The V call is TRBV7-3, the J call TRBJ2-7; 14 nucleotides align to TRBD2. Germline CDR1 is SGHTA and CDR2 is FQGTGA. The CDR3 runs to 16 residues. The V segment lost 4 bases and the J segment 3 bases; nucleotides outside the gene matches: 5. CDR3 sequence (DNA): TGTGCCAGCAGCTCCTCCGGGACTAGCGGGAGCTACGAGCAGTACTTC. Protein product: CASSSSGTSGSYEQYF. The variable domain in full, completed from reference TRBV7-3 and TRBJ2-7, reads GAGVSQTPSNKVTEKGKYVELRCDPISGHTALYWYRQSLGQGPEFLIYFQGTGAADDSGLPNDRFFAVRPEGSVSTLKIQRTERGDSAVYLCASSSSGTSGSYEQYFGPGTRLTVT.

The J gene is TRBJ2-3, the V gene TRBV19; 9 bases map to TRBD1. Trimming removed 7 bases from V and 4 bases from J; junction bases left unmatched: 9. CDR1 is LNHDA and CDR2 is SQIVND in the germline V gene (reference sequence). CDR3 length equals 15 residues. CDR3 sequence reads: CASTSGDRAPDTQYF. DNA of the CDR3: TGTGCCAGTACCTCGGGGGACAGGGCCCCAGATACGCAGTATTTT.

This clone was detected a few times. The chain couples TRBV7-9 to TRBJ1-5, with D hard to call. V was trimmed by 2 bases and J by 0 bases, leaving 5 bases between them. CDR3 size: 14 residues. The germline CDR1 and CDR2 sequences are SEHNR and FQNEAQ (reference sequence). CDR3 sequence: CASSLSSSNQPQHF. The CDR3 nucleotides read TGTGCCAGCAGCTTATCCAGTAGCAATCAGCCCCAGCATTTT.

Regarding this clone: The germline gene is not matched at one end of the junction; a read error may be the cause. The J gene is TRBJ1-5, the V gene TRBV6-6; D uncertain. The CDR3 contains 12 residues. The germline CDR1 and CDR2 sequences are MNHNY and SVGAGI (reference sequence). The CDR3 region is CASSYRAPYQDF. CDR3 bases: TGTGCCAGCAGTTACCGTGCCCCGTATCAGGATTTT.

The CDR3 nucleotides read TGTGCCAGTAGTATCGGATTTGGAAACACCATATATTTT. Translated: CASSIGFGNTIYF. J is TRBJ1-3 and V is TRBV19; the D is unclear. Trimming took 3 bases from V and 3 from J, leaving 6 bases between them. This CDR3 contains 13 residues. Germline V gives CDR1 LNHDA, CDR2 SQIVND (reference sequence). Full variable domain (missing parts from reference TRBV19 and TRBJ1-3): DGGITQSPKYLFRKEGQNVTLSCEQNLNHDAMYWYRQDPGQGLRLIYYSQIVNDFQKGDIAEGYSVSREKKESFPLTVTSAQKNPTAFYLCASSIGFGNTIYFGEGSWLTVV.

The chain is built from TRBV11-2 and TRBJ2-1; 10 bases fit TRBD2. Germline-derived CDR1 and CDR2 are SGHAT and FQNNGV. The CDR3 runs 16 residues. Losses at the gene ends were 5 bases for V and 0 bases for J; bases not matched to a gene: 4. In nucleotides, the CDR3 is TGTGCCAGCAGCCGATCTAGCGGGGGCTCCTACAATGAGCAGTTCTTC. As protein: CASSRSSGGSYNEQFF. The variable domain in full, completed from reference TRBV11-2 and TRBJ2-1, reads EAGVAQSPRYKIIEKRQSVAFWCNPISGHATLYWYQQILGQGPKLLIQFQNNGVVDDSQLPKDRFSAERLKGVDSTLKIQPAKLEDSAVYLCASSRSSGGSYNEQFFGPGTRLTVL.

Notes on this clone: Other DNA variants within this sample encode the same CDR3. The chain employs TRBV19 and TRBJ1-5; D gene unclear. The CDR3 consists of 15 residues. Germline V gives CDR1 LNHDA, CDR2 SQIVND (reference sequence). V shed 3 bases and J shed 1 base, with 10 bases lying between them. The CDR3 DNA reads as TGTGCCAGTAGTATCGTGCGATCCAGCAATCAGCCCCAGCATTTT. It codes for CASSIVRSSNQPQHF.

The chain couples TRBV11-2 to TRBJ2-7, with TRBD2 matching 12 bases. There are 17 residues in the CDR3. Germline V gene sequence: CDR1 SGHAT, CDR2 FQNNGV. Trimming at V came to 4 bases and at J to 6 bases, leaving 13 bases not matched to a gene. The CDR3 DNA follows: TGTGCCAGCAGCTCGACTAGCGGGAGCTCTTCGGACCGCGAGCAGTACTTC. Translating gives CASSSTSGSSSDREQYF.

The V gene is TRBV28, the J gene TRBJ2-1; 8 positions match TRBD1. The junction had 6 bases not matched to a gene; V was cut back by 5 bases and J by 6 bases. The CDR3 covers 14 residues. The germline V gene encodes CDR1 MDHEN and CDR2 SYDVKM. The CDR3 here is CASSQGQGGNEQFF. DNA of the CDR3: TGTGCCAGCAGTCAAGGACAGGGTGGCAATGAGCAGTTCTTC.

This clone came up once. V and J are TRBV29-1 and TRBJ1-5; D not resolved. Trimming removed 7 bases at V and 0 bases at J, with 10 bases between. The CDR3 has 13 residues. Germline assignment: CDR1 SQVTM and CDR2 ANQGSEA. The CDR3 reads CSAAVGSNQPQHF. The CDR3 DNA reads TGCAGCGCAGCGGTAGGTAGCAATCAGCCCCAGCATTTT.

V usage is TRBV4-1 and J usage is TRBJ2-7, with 11 bases matching TRBD2. J was trimmed by 0 bases and V by 4 bases; bases with no gene match: 2. The CDR3 covers 15 residues. Germline CDR1 MGHRA, CDR2 YSYEKL. CDR3 amino acids: CASSPLAGVSYEQYF. The CDR3 DNA follows: TGCGCCAGCAGCCCACTAGCGGGAGTCTCCTACGAGCAGTACTTC.

CDR3 in amino acids: CASSLVVSGGIVAQHF. Here the CDR3 DNA reads TGTGCCAGCAGCTTGGTCGTCTCAGGGGGCATTGTGGCCCAGCATTTT. V is TRBV5-5 and J is TRBJ1-5; 8 positions match TRBD1. The CDR3 consists of 16 residues. CDR1 and CDR2 (germline): SGHKS, YYEKEE (reference sequence). V trimming: 0 bases; J trimming: 11 bases; junction bases outside the gene matches: 13.

The CDR3 loop is CASRTVSSYEQYF. The CDR3 DNA reads as TGTGCCAGCCGGACCGTCAGCTCCTACGAGCAGTACTTC. The chain uses TRBV2 and TRBJ2-7, with D unclear. This CDR3 has 13 residues. Per the germline V gene, CDR1 is SNHLY and CDR2 is FYNNEI. V was shortened by 8 bases and J by 0 bases, with 11 bases between the two germline ends.

The chain carries TRBV9 and TRBJ2-2; no reliable D call. This CDR3 spans 13 amino acids. Germline V gene lookup returns CDR1 SGDLS and CDR2 YYNGEE. Between the trimmed V and J ends, which lost 0 bases and 7 bases, there was a span of 7 bases. The CDR3 spells CASSVEQGGELFF. The DNA for the CDR3 is TGTGCCAGCAGCGTAGAACAAGGCGGGGAGCTGTTTTTT. The whole variable domain, remainder taken from reference TRBV9 and TRBJ2-2, is DSGVTQTPKHLITATGQRVTLRCSPRSGDLSVYWYQQSLDQGLQFLIQYYNGEERAKGNILERFSAQQFPDLHSELNLSSLELGDSALYFCASSVEQGGELFFGEGSRLTVL.

This chain connects TRBV19 to TRBJ2-2; perhaps TRBD1 as D (6 bases). The germline V gene encodes CDR1 LNHDA and CDR2 SQIVND (reference sequence). V lost 9 bases and J 0 bases, leaving 14 bases between the germline ends. This CDR3 region has 15 residues. DNA for the CDR3: TGTGCCAGCAAACGGGACAACGCGAACACCGGGGAGCTGTTTTTT. It codes for CASKRDNANTGELFF.

This clone was observed once. This chain joins TRBV5-1 and TRBJ2-6, with 7 bases fitting TRBD2. CDR3 length equals 18 residues. V lost 5 bases to trimming and J lost 0 bases; unmatched junction nucleotides: 11. CDR1 is SGHRS, CDR2 YFSETQ, per germline. The CDR3 bases are TGCGCCAGCAGAACCGGGACTACCTTACTCTCTGGGGCCAACGTCCTGACTTTC. It specifies CASRTGTTLLSGANVLTF.

This clone appeared a few times. The J gene is TRBJ1-1, the V gene TRBV14; D is uncertain. Trimming left V 1 base short and J 5 bases short, with 8 bases between. Germline CDR1 reads SGHDN; CDR2 reads FVKESK. The length of the CDR3 is 13 residues. The chain's CDR3 is CASSQASQTEAFF. The CDR3 bases are TGTGCCAGCAGCCAAGCTTCCCAAACTGAAGCTTTCTTT.

This clone has only a few counts. The V call is TRBV6-6, the J call TRBJ1-2, with 8 bases fitting TRBD1. This CDR3 comprises 14 residues. Per germline, CDR1 MNHNY and CDR2 SVGAGI (reference sequence). V lost 6 bases, J lost 1 base, and 4 bases stayed unmatched. CDR3 region: CASRGTGVNYGYTF. The CDR3 coding sequence is TGTGCCAGCAGGGGGACAGGAGTTAACTATGGCTACACCTTC.

This clone was counted a single time. V is TRBV30 and J is TRBJ2-7; 9 nucleotides match TRBD1. The CDR3 covers 13 residues. J gave up 6 bases and V 8 bases, and 11 bases lay outside the gene matches. Germline V CDR1 and CDR2: GTSNPN, SVGIG (reference sequence). As DNA, the CDR3 is TGTGCCCAGAACCGGGACAGGGATACCGAGCAGTACTTC. Residues: CAQNRDRDTEQYF.

This rearrangement joins TRBV2 to TRBJ2-2, with 8 positions matching TRBD2. The CDR3 has 16 amino acids. V dropped 5 bases and J dropped 0; count of bases not matched to a gene: 5. From germline, CDR1 is SNHLY and CDR2 FYNNEI. In DNA, the CDR3 is TGTGCCAGCAGTCTTAGCGGGATCGCGAACACCGGGGAGCTGTTTTTT. This encodes CASSLSGIANTGELFF.

CDR3 DNA: TGCGCCAGCAGCTTGGGGGGACTAAACACCGGGGAGCTGTTTTTT. It yields the protein CASSLGGLNTGELFF. The V and J genes are TRBV5-1 and TRBJ2-2; 7 bases line up with TRBD2. The germline V gene has CDR1 SGHRS and CDR2 YFSETQ. V was clipped by 0 bases and J by 2 bases; unmatched bases: 1. The CDR3 runs 15 residues.

V and J are TRBV5-4 and TRBJ2-1, with 12 bases lining up with TRBD2. The CDR3 runs 13 residues. The germline gives CDR1 SGHNT, CDR2 YYREEE (reference sequence). The J segment lost 15 bases and the V segment lost 0 bases, leaving 4 bases of the junction unmatched. The CDR3 bases are TGTGCCAGCAGCTTGGCGCCTAGCGGGAGGGGGTTCTTC. Its translation: CASSLAPSGRGFF.

CDR3 loop: CASSVAGTGIHEQYF. CDR3 DNA sequence: TGTGCCAGCAGCGTAGCTGGGACAGGTATCCACGAGCAGTACTTC. The V call is TRBV9, the J call TRBJ2-7; 8 bases align to TRBD1. With V trimmed by 0 bases and J by 5 bases, 7 bases remained unmatched. This CDR3 has 15 residues. The germline V gene has CDR1 SGDLS and CDR2 YYNGEE.

This chain connects TRBV11-3 to TRBJ1-1, with a possible D match to TRBD1 (5 bases). V lost 0 bases, J lost 11 bases, and 16 bases lay in between. The V gene's germline CDR1 is SGHNT and CDR2 YENEEA. The CDR3 is made up of 14 amino acids. The CDR3 protein is CASSLDLTAQEAFF. CDR3 DNA sequence: TGTGCCAGCAGCTTAGATTTGACAGCCCAGGAGGCTTTCTTT.

This clone has only one observation. The chain is built from TRBV4-1 and TRBJ2-7, with D possibly TRBD1 on 6 matching bases. Germline CDR1 and CDR2: MGHRA and YSYEKL. The CDR3 length is 16 residues. Trimming shortened V by 5 bases and J by 1 base, and 18 bases separated the two germline ends. The CDR3 loop is CASSSLSGTTSYEQYF. The CDR3, as DNA: TGCGCCAGCAGCTCCCTTTCCGGGACAACGTCCTACGAGCAGTACTTC.

The chain couples TRBV7-8 to TRBJ2-3, with D possibly matching TRBD1 (5 bases). In germline, CDR1 is SGHVS, CDR2 FQNEAQ. Trimming stripped 0 bases from V and 4 bases from J, with 8 bases between. This CDR3 contains 14 residues. The CDR3 nucleotides read TGTGCCAGCAGCTTAGCAACAGGAGCAGATACGCAGTATTTT. The encoded protein is CASSLATGADTQYF.

The CDR3 protein is CASSMLRGAEGYTF. Here the CDR3 DNA reads TGTGCCAGTAGTATGTTGAGGGGGGCGGAAGGCTACACCTTC. This rearrangement joins TRBV19 to TRBJ1-2, with a tentative D call TRBD1 (6 bases). This CDR3 is built from 14 residues. Deletions cut 3 bases from V and 8 bases from J, with 16 bases between. CDR1 is LNHDA and CDR2 is SQIVND in the germline V gene (reference sequence).

This clone appeared once. This sequence joins TRBV19 and TRBJ2-2; the D gene is possibly TRBD1 (5 bases). Germline lookup yields CDR1 LNHDA and CDR2 SQIVND (reference sequence). V gave up 7 bases and J gave up 1 base, with 10 bases separating them. This CDR3 comprises 14 residues. The CDR3 nucleotides are TGTGCCAGTAACCCGCAGGGGAACACCGGGGAGCTGTTTTTT. It is translated as CASNPQGNTGELFF.